This record concerns one T cell receptor beta chain sequence. Its matching antigen is unknown. Described treatment: roughly 11-day PBMC culture with coronavirus spike peptide pools or control peptides (ViraFEST assay). This sample was included in a study of vaccination and CD4 T cells after COVID-19. On the study more broadly: A median of around 73 days (range 14 to 241) separated dose two from the taking of post-vaccine samples.

The CDR3 has 16 residues. Germline CDR1 MNHEY, CDR2 SVGEGT. The germline V and J ends were trimmed by 0 bases and 3 bases, with 14 bases remaining between them. Cultured CD4+ T-cell DNA underwent Oncomine TCR Beta short-read sequencing. TCRdb re-called the PCR reads through MiXCR, storing one row per CDR3 protein. The table shows about 20,000 distinct CDR3 sequences, with 66% occurring only once. The origin of this receptor is a human donor who had recovered from COVID-19. The sample was CD4+ T cells from blood, cultured in vitro. The chain uses TRBV6-2 or TRBV6-3 and TRBJ1-1; D ambiguous. CDR3 coding DNA: TGTGCCAGCAGTTACTCGATACGGGAGGTGGACACTGAAGCTTTCTTT. The encoded protein is CASSYSIREVDTEAFF.